This T cell receptor (beta chain) was sequenced in a study of CD8+ T cells in alopecia areata. Study as a whole: In an open-label trial, patients got 5 to 10 mg tofacitinib twice daily. Findings of the study overall: Scalp specimens additionally yield sequences from normal skin's resident alphabeta T cells.

The authors extracted RNA and reverse transcribed it into cDNA as the sequencing template. The method was immunoSEQ multiplex PCR; TCRdb's version includes in-frame clones alone and lacks a portion of them. Found here are under 350,000 clones, 55% to 75% of them singletons; the top ten hold under 2%. Notes on this clone: Antigen: not known.

Germline CDR1 is SGHRS and CDR2 is YFSETQ. The CDR3 contains 16 residues. V was pared by 4 bases and J by 1 base, with 15 bases between. Treatment in this sample: oral pan-JAK inhibitor, 5-10 mg twice daily. This TCR was recovered from a human donor with alopecia areata. Material: CD4+ T cells sorted from blood, obtained at week 24, from a patient treated with tofacitinib. This chain uses TRBV5-1 with TRBJ2-1; D unclear. In DNA form, the CDR3 reads TGCGCCAGCAGCCAACAAGCAGGTGGTTCCTACAATGAGCAGTTCTTC. This translates into CASSQQAGGSYNEQFF.